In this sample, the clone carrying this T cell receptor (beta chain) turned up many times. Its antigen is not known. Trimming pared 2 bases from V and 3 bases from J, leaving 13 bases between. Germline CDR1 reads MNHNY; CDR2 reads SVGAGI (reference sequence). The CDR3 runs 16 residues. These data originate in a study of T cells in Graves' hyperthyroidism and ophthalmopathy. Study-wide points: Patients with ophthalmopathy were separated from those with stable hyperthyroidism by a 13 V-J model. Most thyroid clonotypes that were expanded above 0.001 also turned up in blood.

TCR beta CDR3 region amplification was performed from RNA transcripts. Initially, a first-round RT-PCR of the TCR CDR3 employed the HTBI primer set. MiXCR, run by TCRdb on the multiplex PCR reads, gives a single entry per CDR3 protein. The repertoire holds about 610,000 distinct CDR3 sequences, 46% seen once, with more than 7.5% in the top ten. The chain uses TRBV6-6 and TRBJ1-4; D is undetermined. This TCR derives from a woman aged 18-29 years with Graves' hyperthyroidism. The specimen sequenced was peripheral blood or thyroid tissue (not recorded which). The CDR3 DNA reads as TGTGCCAGCAGTTACGCAGGAGCCGGGGCTAATGAAAAACTGTTTTTT. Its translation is CASSYAGAGANEKLFF.